A selection of T cell receptor beta chains follows, all from one sample in a study of cytomegalovirus exposure and HLA in healthy donors. Assay used: immunoSEQ multiplex PCR; TCRdb lists only in-frame clones, some missing. This sample has approximately 190,000 clones, with roughly an eighth found just once. The sample consisted of PBMCs. The receptors originated from a middle-aged man in good health and CMV-seropositive. The CDR3 runs from the conserved cysteine through the conserved F or W. The D gene is left open where the match is weak. The size entry is marked missing in some rows and otherwise reads once, few, many or a size class.

V gene	clone size	J gene	D gene	CDR3 DNA	CDR3 protein
TRBV5-1	few	TRBJ2-7	TRBD1	TGCGCCAGCAGCTTGGCGCCAGGGGGAGTGTACGAGCAGTACTTC	CASSLAPGGVYEQYF
TRBV5-1	-	TRBJ1-1	TRBD1	TGCGCCAGCAGCTTATCAGGGGGGAACACTGAAGCTTTCTTT	CASSLSGGNTEAFF
TRBV7-2	few	TRBJ2-3	TRBD1	TGTGCCAGCAGCTTGCCGGGACAGGGGAGCGCAGATACGCAGTATTTT	CASSLPGQGSADTQYF
TRBV9	-	TRBJ1-3	-	TGTGCCAGCAGCGGACAGGTCCACTCTGGAAACACCATATATTTT	CASSGQVHSGNTIYF
TRBV28	-	TRBJ2-7	-	TGTGCCAGCAGTTTTGCAGGAAGCTACGAGCAGTACTTC	CASSFAGSYEQYF
TRBV19	-	TRBJ1-2	-	TGTGCCAGTAGTACCCCCCTAGGCTATGGCTACACCTTC	CASSTPLGYGYTF
TRBV7-9	-	TRBJ2-1	TRBD2	TGTGCCAGCAGCCTTACTAGCGGGGGTCCCGCGGAGCAGTTCTTC	CASSLTSGGPAEQFF
TRBV6-5	-	TRBJ1-1	TRBD1	TGTGCCAGCAGCACGCGGGACAGGGGGACCGAAGCTTTCTTT	CASSTRDRGTEAFF
TRBV5-4	-	TRBJ1-4	-	TGTGCCAGCAGCTTGGCCGTTGGTGGGAGGGCTAATGAAAAACTGTTTTTT	CASSLAVGGRANEKLFF
TRBV5-4	few	TRBJ2-3	-	TGTGCCAGCAGCACACAGGGATACACAGATACGCAGTATTTT	CASSTQGYTDTQYF
TRBV18	-	TRBJ1-3	TRBD1	TGTGCCAGCTCACTCCTAACCGGGACAGCTCCTTCTGGAAACACCATATATTTT	CASSLLTGTAPSGNTIYF
TRBV18	-	TRBJ1-1	-	TGTGCCAGCTCACCAGATCCCGGGGGGTATCACACTGAAGCTTTCTTT	CASSPDPGGYHTEAFF
TRBV6-5	-	TRBJ1-2	-	TGTGCCAGCAGTCGTGTTGCTAACTATGGCTACACCTTC	CASSRVANYGYTF
TRBV5-1	-	TRBJ1-2	TRBD1	TGCGCCAGCAGCTGGGACAGGGACCCCTATGGCTACACCTTC	CASSWDRDPYGYTF
TRBV11-3	-	TRBJ1-1	-	TGTGCCAGCAGCACCCGACAGAGGACTGAAGCTTTCTTT	CASSTRQRTEAFF
TRBV19	-	TRBJ1-1	TRBD1	TGTGCCAGTAGTATAGCGACGACAGGGGGAGAAGCTTTCTTT	CASSIATTGGEAFF
TRBV5-1	-	TRBJ2-7	TRBD2	TGCGCCAGCAGCTCATCGGGAGGGATGTCCTACGAGCAGTACTTC	CASSSSGGMSYEQYF
TRBV10-3	-	TRBJ1-2	-	TGTGCCATCAGCCGACAGCTCAACTATGGCTACACCTTC	CAISRQLNYGYTF
TRBV6-5	few	TRBJ2-3	-	TGTGCCAGCAGTAGGGACTCGGGGCCAGATACGCAGTATTTT	CASSRDSGPDTQYF
TRBV7-8	few	TRBJ1-1	-	TGTGCCAGCAGCGACCCCCAGGGCATGAACACTGAAGCTTTCTTT	CASSDPQGMNTEAFF
TRBV5-1	-	TRBJ1-1	-	TGCGCCAGCAGCCGAGATTCAAACACTGAAGCTTTCTTT	CASSRDSNTEAFF
TRBV6-6	few	TRBJ2-7	TRBD2	TGTGCCAGCAGCCTCCGGGCGGGGGGCCTTACCTACGAGCAGTACTTC	CASSLRAGGLTYEQYF
TRBV5-6	-	TRBJ1-1	-	TGTGCCAGCAGGTTGACAGGAGAAAACACTGAAGCTTTCTTT	CASRLTGENTEAFF
TRBV7-2	-	TRBJ2-7	-	TGTGCCAGCAGCGCGCCCTTAAACGAGCAGTACTTC	CASSAPLNEQYF
TRBV4-2	-	TRBJ2-1	-	TGTGCCAGCAGCCAAGTTTTGGGGGGGCCAGGTGATAATGAGCAGTTCTTC	CASSQVLGGPGDNEQFF
TRBV29-1	-	TRBJ2-3	-	TGCAGCGGAGATGGCGGGTTCACAGATACGCAGTATTTT	CSGDGGFTDTQYF
TRBV30	-	TRBJ2-5	TRBD2	TGTGCCTGGAGTGGCCCCACTGGGACTAGCGGGGGCCTCCAAGAGACCCAGTACTTC	CAWSGPTGTSGGLQETQYF
TRBV2	few	TRBJ2-2	-	TGTGCCAGCAGGGCCCCTGACACCGGGGAGCTGTTTTTT	CASRAPDTGELFF
TRBV6-5	-	TRBJ2-5	TRBD1	TGTGCCAGCAGTTCGGGACAGGGGTATGCGGAGACCCAGTACTTC	CASSSGQGYAETQYF
TRBV2	-	TRBJ2-2	TRBD1	TGTGCCAGCAGTTCCGGGACAGGGGGCTACACCGGGGAGCTGTTTTTT	CASSSGTGGYTGELFF
TRBV28	-	TRBJ1-3	TRBD1	TGTGCCAGCAGTAGTGGGGGACAGGGAAACACCATATATTTT	CASSSGGQGNTIYF
TRBV11-3	few	TRBJ1-6	TRBD1	TGTGCCAGCAGCCGACGGGACAGGGGGCCTGGGTCACCCCTCCACTTT	CASSRRDRGPGSPLHF
TRBV5-1	-	TRBJ1-2	TRBD1	TGCGCCAGCAGCGCTGACAGGGGAGGTGGCTACACCTTC	CASSADRGGGYTF
TRBV2	few	TRBJ2-2	-	TGTGCCAGCAGCCTGGGACTCGGGAACACCGGGGAGCTGTTTTTT	CASSLGLGNTGELFF
TRBV9	few	TRBJ1-3	TRBD1	TGTGCCAGCAGCGACCGGGACAGGAGCTCTGGAAACACCATATATTTT	CASSDRDRSSGNTIYF
TRBV18	few	TRBJ1-1	TRBD1	TGTGCCAGCTCACTCGACAGGGTGAAAGGCTCTGAAGCTTTCTTT	CASSLDRVKGSEAFF
TRBV30	-	TRBJ2-3	TRBD2	TGTGCCTGGGGTAGCGGGGGCTCGATAGATACGCAGTATTTT	CAWGSGGSIDTQYF
TRBV10-3	-	TRBJ2-5	TRBD1	TGTGCCATCGGACAGGGGGGAGAGACCCAGTACTTC	CAIGQGGETQYF
TRBV5-1	-	TRBJ1-1	TRBD1	TGCGCCAGCAGCTTGGAGGGGGCCCATGCTTTCTTT	CASSLEGAHAFF
TRBV6-5	many	TRBJ1-5	TRBD1	TGTGCCAGCAAACCGGGACAGGATAAGCGGCCCCAGCATTTT	CASKPGQDKRPQHF
TRBV11-3	-	TRBJ2-1	-	TGTGCCAGCAGCCCACAGGGTACACCCGGGGATGAGCAGTTCTTC	CASSPQGTPGDEQFF
TRBV27	-	TRBJ1-2	TRBD1	TGTGCCAGCAGTTTATACAGGGGAAGCCGCGACTATGGCTACCCCTTC	CASSLYRGSRDYGYPF
TRBV7-8	-	TRBJ2-2	-	TGTGCCAGCAGCTTAAGGACTTCGAACACCGGGGAGCTGTTTTTT	CASSLRTSNTGELFF
TRBV11-3	few	TRBJ1-6	-	TGTGCCAGCAGCGGCACAGGGTTTTATAATTCACCCCTCCACTTT	CASSGTGFYNSPLHF
TRBV9	-	TRBJ1-1	TRBD1	TGTGCCAGCGGACCGGGACAGACGAACACTGAAGCTTTCTTT	CASGPGQTNTEAFF
TRBV5-4	few	TRBJ2-2	TRBD1	TGTGCCAGCAGCTTGGGTGGGACAGGGGTAAACACCGGGGAGCTGTTTTTT	CASSLGGTGVNTGELFF
TRBV7-2	few	TRBJ1-6	TRBD1	TGTGCCAGCAGCCAGGGACAGGGTCGCTCACCCCTCCACTTT	CASSQGQGRSPLHF
TRBV15	-	TRBJ1-2	-	TGTGCCACCAGCAGAGATTTCAGCGGGCAAGGGTATGGCTACACCTTC	CATSRDFSGQGYGYTF
TRBV30	-	TRBJ1-3	-	TGTGCCTGTCACAGTACTGGAAACACCATATATTTT	CACHSTGNTIYF
TRBV18	-	TRBJ1-2	-	TGTGCCAGCTCACCAGAGGATAACTATGGCTACACCTTC	CASSPEDNYGYTF
TRBV6-1	few	TRBJ1-2	TRBD1	TGTGCCAGCAGAACAGGGGGGTATGGCTACACCTTC	CASRTGGYGYTF
TRBV19	few	TRBJ2-7	-	TGTGCCAGTAGTGGGACTTCGGGGAGTGAGCAGTACTTC	CASSGTSGSEQYF
TRBV2	-	TRBJ1-4	-	TGTGCCAGCAGTGGGGCAGAGTCACTGTTTTTT	CASSGAESLFF
TRBV5-1	once	TRBJ2-7	TRBD1	TGCGCCAGCAGCTCCCTTTATGGGACAGGGTTTGAGCAGTACTTC	CASSSLYGTGFEQYF
TRBV6-5	few	TRBJ1-4	-	TGTGCCAGCAGGTTAACAGGGTTGGGGAATGAAAAACTGTTTTTT	CASRLTGLGNEKLFF
TRBV28	-	TRBJ1-2	-	TGTGCAAGCAGTGTAGGGGGCTATGGCTACACCTTC	CASSVGGYGYTF
TRBV5-4	-	TRBJ1-5	TRBD1	TGTGCCAGCAGCTTACAGGGGGCTTTCGGTCAGCCCCAGCATTTT	CASSLQGAFGQPQHF
TRBV4-3	few	TRBJ2-3	-	TGCGCCAGCAGCCAAGCTAGCAGGGATACGCAGTATTTT	CASSQASRDTQYF
TRBV25-1	few	TRBJ2-1	-	TGTGCCAGCAGTGACGGACAGCTCGGCTACAATGAGCAGTTCTTC	CASSDGQLGYNEQFF
TRBV5-6	-	TRBJ1-2	-	TGTGCCAGCAGCCATGTGGCGGTAAGGGAGGGCGGCTACACCTTC	CASSHVAVREGGYTF